The rows below give T cell receptor beta chains drawn from one sample of a study of monozygotic twins with inflammatory bowel disease. TCRdb reprocessed the 5' RACE reads and keeps a single row for each CDR3 protein, giving no DNA. Its listing shows approximately 160,000 distinct CDR3 sequences. Sequenced: blood. These receptors were obtained from a human donor with ulcerative colitis or Crohn's disease, or a healthy co-twin of an affected twin (not recorded which). Each CDR3 is given with its conserved first and last residue.

v_call	j_call	cdr3_aa
TRBV12-3/TRBV12-4	TRBJ2-2	CASMGGSATGELFF
TRBV9	TRBJ2-1	CASSPDPRGASNEQFF
TRBV6-5	TRBJ1-6	CASSYSDAGSSYNSPLHF
TRBV7-7	TRBJ2-1	CASSLALDPYNEQFF
TRBV28	TRBJ2-5	CASSFWETQYF
TRBV20-1	TRBJ1-1	CSAIRQGATEAFF
TRBV12-3/TRBV12-4	TRBJ1-1	CASSLILTGANTEAFF
TRBV2	TRBJ2-7	CASSSQTRRGVEQYF
TRBV5-6	TRBJ2-1	CASSLELAGTWDEQFF
TRBV5-1	TRBJ1-2	CASSLRTNYGYTF
TRBV3-1	TRBJ2-2	CASSPYWDRVGGELFF
TRBV7-6	TRBJ2-1	CASSLQGHSSYNEQFF
TRBV10-2	TRBJ1-3	CASSARSGNTIYF
TRBV12-3/TRBV12-4	TRBJ1-1	CASSLTTGGSTEAFF
TRBV28	TRBJ2-7	CASITGGLAGSREQYF
TRBV27	TRBJ2-1	CASSFLHQLAHTYNEQFF
TRBV6-6	TRBJ1-2	CASSWRGQGWGYTF
TRBV6-2/TRBV6-3	TRBJ1-3	CASSRLRGGNTIYF
TRBV29-1	TRBJ2-7	CSVEDDQGRYEQYF
TRBV7-3	TRBJ2-3	CASSSDRSTDTQYF
TRBV5-6	TRBJ2-3	CASSGFLAGASTDTQYF
TRBV20-1	TRBJ1-6	CSARGPGQSSYNSPLHF
TRBV10-3	TRBJ2-7	CATGTPTYEQYF
TRBV7-3	TRBJ2-1	CASSLTGVEQFF
TRBV14	TRBJ2-7	CASSQVAGSPREYF
TRBV19	TRBJ2-1	CASSIELTYNEQFF
TRBV20-1	TRBJ1-4	CSARHGLTNEKLFF
TRBV7-9	TRBJ2-1	CASSDVAGGDEQFF
TRBV2	TRBJ2-1	CASSEIRANNEQFF
TRBV28	TRBJ1-5	CASSPRGPQHF
TRBV7-9	TRBJ1-1	CASRFPGVSNTEAFF
TRBV27	TRBJ2-1	CASSFQSGSVEQFF
TRBV24-1	TRBJ1-2	CATSDPGQPSNYGYTF
TRBV5-6	TRBJ2-7	CASSSQTLYEQYF
TRBV29-1	TRBJ2-7	CSVGRGQIYEQYF
TRBV5-5	TRBJ2-4	CASSQEATLKNIQYF
TRBV20-1	TRBJ1-5	CSASVGTGNQPQHF